The sequence of this TCR beta chain was determined in a study of cytotoxic CD8 clonotypes in ibrutinib-treated CLL. This clone has only a few counts. The intended depth for sequencing was 1 in 200,000 to 1 in 1 million T cells. Here immunoSEQ multiplex PCR was the method, and the copy in TCRdb shows in-frame clones only, minus some. The profile shows around 92,000 clones, over 60% of them singletons. The CDR3 extends over 16 amino acids. Germline V gene data show CDR1 as MGHRA and CDR2 as YSYEKL. The junction had 3 bases not matched to a gene; V was cut back by 1 base and J by 6 bases. With cryopreserved PBMCs as the source, roughly 2 micrograms of genomic DNA went to TCR beta libraries.

This TCR came from a human donor with chronic lymphocytic leukemia. The sample was PBMCs, taken after 24 months of ibrutinib treatment. This rearrangement joins TRBV4-1 to TRBJ2-1; 13 nucleotides line up with TRBD2. CDR3 sequence: CASSQVGLAGTNEQFF. As DNA, the CDR3 is TGCGCCAGCAGCCAAGTGGGACTAGCGGGAACCAATGAGCAGTTCTTC.